This TCR beta chain was recovered during a study of shared clonotypes between healthy human individuals. About the study: Sampling drew on donors who were a couple of women and three men aged 18 to 49. General study results and limits: It was the few donors that limited the genetic and exposure-history diversity represented.

The germline V gene has CDR1 SEHNR and CDR2 FQNEAQ (reference sequence). The CDR3 is made up of 14 amino acids. The ends lost 4 bases at V and 7 bases at J; junction bases unmatched: 2. Each sorted subset replicate got 200 ng genomic DNA, tens of thousands of genomes. Original methodology: Junction-only immunoSEQ data arrived without quality scores, meaning filtering differed. The table came from immunoSEQ multiplex PCR; TCRdb's copy has only in-frame clones and leaves some out. For V, J and clone size, that table is used; D and trimming come from the DNA. This table holds about 380,000 clones, approximately 96% found once. A remark on this clone: Its antigen is undetermined.

V usage is TRBV7-9 and J usage is TRBJ1-4; 11 bases are a match to TRBD1. Input material: memory CD8+ T cells sorted from blood. Subset described: CD45RO+ cells pooled with CCR7-negative TemRA cells. The receptor was isolated from a man aged 25 to 40 in good health. In DNA form, the CDR3 reads TGTGCCAGCAGCTGGGACAGGGGGGGTGAAAAACTGTTTTTT. Protein sequence: CASSWDRGGEKLFF.